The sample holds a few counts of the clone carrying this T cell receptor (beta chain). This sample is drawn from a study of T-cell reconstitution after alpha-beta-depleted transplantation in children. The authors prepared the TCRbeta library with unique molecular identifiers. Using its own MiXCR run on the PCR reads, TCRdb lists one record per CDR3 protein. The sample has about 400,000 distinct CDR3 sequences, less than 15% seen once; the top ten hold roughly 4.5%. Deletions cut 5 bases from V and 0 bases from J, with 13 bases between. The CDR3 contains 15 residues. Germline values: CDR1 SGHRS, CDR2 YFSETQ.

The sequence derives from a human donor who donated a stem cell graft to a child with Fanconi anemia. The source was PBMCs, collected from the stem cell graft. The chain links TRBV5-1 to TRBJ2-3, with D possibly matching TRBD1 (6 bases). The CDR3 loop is CASRLGHSSTDTQYF. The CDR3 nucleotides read TGCGCCAGCAGACTGGGACACTCAAGCACAGATACGCAGTATTTT. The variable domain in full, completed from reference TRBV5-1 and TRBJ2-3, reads KAGVTQTPRYLIKTRGQQVTLSCSPISGHRSVSWYQQTPGQGLQFLFEYFSETQRNKGNFPGRFSGRQFSNSRSEMNVSTLELGDSALYLCASRLGHSSTDTQYFGPGTRLTVL.